Below are 32 T cell receptor beta chains sequenced from a single sample in a study of T cells in Graves' hyperthyroidism and ophthalmopathy. Researchers took RNA transcripts and amplified the TCR beta CDR3 regions from them. The HTBI primer set served for first-round RT-PCR of the TCR CDR3. TCRdb re-called the multiplex PCR reads with MiXCR, one entry per CDR3 protein. The sample lists around 560,000 distinct CDR3 sequences; 15% to 20% were seen once. The sequencing input was blood. The receptors originated from a woman between 18 and 29 years old with Graves' hyperthyroidism.

This clonotype has at least ten counts. The gene calls are TRBV13 and TRBJ1-5; possible D gene TRBD1, 5 bases. CDR1 and CDR2 (germline): PRHDT, FYEKMQ (reference sequence). There are 16 residues in the CDR3. V was shortened by 0 bases and J by 4 bases, with 13 bases between the two germline ends. CDR3 nucleotides: TGTGCCAGCAGCTTAGGGGGAAGCGGGGGAAATCAGCCCCAGCATTTT. As protein: CASSLGGSGGNQPQHF.

This clonotype occurred many times. This chain uses TRBV20-1 with TRBJ1-2; D unclear. The CDR3 loop spans 15 amino acids. Trimming stripped 0 bases from V and 8 bases from J, with 19 bases between. The germline V gene has CDR1 DFQATT and CDR2 SNEGSKA (reference sequence). The CDR3 sequence is CSARDFSGTSFGYTF. The CDR3 DNA sequence: TGCAGTGCTAGAGATTTTTCAGGCACCTCTTTCGGCTACACCTTC.

The chain combines TRBV7-8 with TRBJ1-2; TRBD1 is a possible D gene (6 bases). CDR3 length: 15 amino acids. From germline, CDR1 is SGHVS and CDR2 FQNEAQ. Between the trimmed V and J ends, which lost 5 bases and 3 bases, there was a span of 16 bases. CDR3 residues: CASSRGTSPYYGYTF. CDR3 DNA: TGTGCCAGCAGCAGGGGGACATCCCCCTACTATGGCTACACCTTC.

The chain employs TRBV3-1 and TRBJ2-7; unclear D gene. Looked up from germline, CDR1 is LGHDT and CDR2 is YNNKEL (reference sequence). This CDR3 has 12 amino acids. Trimming stripped 1 base from V and 4 bases from J, with 5 bases between. For the CDR3, the DNA is TGTGCCAGCAGCCAAGTCGTGTACGAGCAGTACTTC. As protein: CASSQVVYEQYF.

This chain uses TRBV20-1 with TRBJ1-4; D may be TRBD1 (5 bases). Germline values: CDR1 DFQATT, CDR2 SNEGSKA (reference sequence). This CDR3 contains 13 residues. V was pared by 0 bases and J by 8 bases, with 10 bases between. CDR3 residues: CSARDLGTEKLFF. The CDR3, as DNA: TGCAGTGCTAGAGATCTCGGGACCGAAAAACTGTTTTTT.

Of note for this clonotype: This may come from a read error, since a much larger clone is one base off. This rearrangement joins TRBV3-1 to TRBJ2-2; D perhaps matches TRBD2 (6 bases). Germline-derived CDR1 and CDR2 are LGHDT and YNNKEL (reference sequence). The CDR3 loop spans 14 amino acids. The chain's CDR3 is CASSRDSPTGKLFF. As DNA, the CDR3 is TGTGCCAGCAGTCGGGACTCGCCTACCGGGAAGCTGTTTTTT.

This clonotype was detected only a few times. The J gene is TRBJ1-6, the V gene TRBV15, with D uncertain. V was shortened by 5 bases and J by 9 bases, with 14 bases between the two germline ends. CDR3 length: 14 amino acids. Germline-derived CDR1 and CDR2 are LNHNV and YYDKDF (reference sequence). CDR3 DNA sequence: TGTGCCACCAGCTTCTCAGGTTTTACTTCACCCCTCCACTTT. It translates to CATSFSGFTSPLHF.

This clonotype was detected ten times or more. This chain joins TRBV6-2 or TRBV6-3 and TRBJ2-1; 7 bases match TRBD2. This CDR3 has 16 residues. Germline CDR1 is MNHEY and CDR2 is SVGEGT. V was pared by 5 bases and J by 10 bases, with 17 bases of the junction left unmatched. In DNA, the CDR3 is TGTGCCAGCAGTAATAACGTCGGACTAGTCCCGAGGGAGCAGTTCTTC. Its protein is CASSNNVGLVPREQFF.

This clonotype showed up many times. This chain's CDR3 is CASSLRTSHQETQYF. For the CDR3, the DNA is TGTGCCAGCAGCCTCAGGACGAGCCACCAAGAGACCCAGTACTTC. The V and J genes are TRBV7-9 and TRBJ2-5; D gene unclear. Looked up from germline, CDR1 is SEHNR and CDR2 is FQNEAQ (reference sequence). Trimming stripped 5 bases from V and 0 bases from J, with 13 bases between. The CDR3 is 15 residues long.

The gene calls are TRBV14 and TRBJ2-2; D unclear. V shed 3 bases and J shed 4 bases, with 6 bases lying between them. Looked up from germline, CDR1 is SGHDN and CDR2 is FVKESK. There are 13 residues in the CDR3. CDR3 sequence: CASSHLPTGELFF. CDR3 DNA sequence: TGTGCCAGCAGCCATCTGCCCACCGGGGAGCTGTTTTTT.

This clonotype has at least ten counts. The rearrangement joins TRBV20-1 to TRBJ2-7, with TRBD1 matching 9 bases. The V and J ends lost 5 bases and 2 bases, in that order; junction bases with no gene match: 7. Germline V gene lookup returns CDR1 DFQATT and CDR2 SNEGSKA (reference sequence). CDR3 length equals 14 residues. The CDR3 loop is CSAGPGTGTYEQYF. DNA of the CDR3: TGCAGTGCTGGACCCGGGACAGGGACCTACGAGCAGTACTTC.

In its sample, this clonotype was seen a few times. The chain couples TRBV5-1 to TRBJ2-3; TRBD1 matches at 7 bases. Germline loops: CDR1 SGHRS, CDR2 YFSETQ. This CDR3 is 18 amino acids long. J was trimmed by 2 bases and V by 0 bases; bases with no gene match: 12. CDR3 sequence: CASSLAVKRTGATDTQYF. CDR3 coding DNA: TGCGCCAGCAGCTTGGCTGTGAAACGGACAGGAGCCACAGATACGCAGTATTTT. The full variable domain, its missing parts supplied by reference TRBV5-1 and TRBJ2-3, is KAGVTQTPRYLIKTRGQQVTLSCSPISGHRSVSWYQQTPGQGLQFLFEYFSETQRNKGNFPGRFSGRQFSNSRSEMNVSTLELGDSALYLCASSLAVKRTGATDTQYFGPGTRLTVL.

This clonotype occurred many times. The chain recombines TRBV28 with TRBJ2-5, with TRBD2 as a possible D gene (6 bases). V gave up 4 bases and J gave up 3 bases, with 12 bases separating them. Germline-derived CDR1 and CDR2 are MDHEN and SYDVKM. This CDR3 contains 14 residues. The CDR3 loop reads CASSSLWEEETQYF. The CDR3, as DNA: TGTGCCAGCAGTTCTCTCTGGGAGGAAGAGACCCAGTACTTC.

The chain joins TRBV20-1 to TRBJ2-3; TRBD2 agrees at 9 bases. The V gene's germline CDR1 is DFQATT and CDR2 SNEGSKA (reference sequence). CDR3 length equals 16 residues. V dropped 3 bases and J dropped 0; count of bases not matched to a gene: 7. CDR3 DNA sequence: TGCAGTGCTAGTAGCGGGGGCCACCCTAGCACAGATACGCAGTATTTT. It specifies CSASSGGHPSTDTQYF.

This clonotype was found many times. This chain links TRBV12-3 or TRBV12-4 with TRBJ1-5; D is possibly TRBD1 (5 bases). V was shortened by 3 bases and J by 2 bases, with 11 bases between the two germline ends. The CDR3 loop spans 15 amino acids. CDR3: CASSFKGNGNQPQHF. The CDR3 coding sequence is TGTGCCAGCAGTTTTAAGGGGAATGGCAATCAGCCCCAGCATTTT.

This clonotype showed up many times. This chain joins TRBV12-3 or TRBV12-4 and TRBJ2-7, with 7 bases fitting TRBD1. CDR3 length equals 11 residues. V shed 7 bases, J shed 6 bases, and the junction held 3 bases outside the gene matches. CDR3 residues: CASNHRGEQYF. CDR3 sequence (DNA): TGTGCCAGCAACCACAGGGGCGAGCAGTACTTC.

This clonotype was counted many times. The chain recombines TRBV7-2 with TRBJ2-3; D unresolved. CDR3 length: 14 amino acids. The germline CDR1 and CDR2 sequences are SGHTA and FQGNSA. V was clipped by 2 bases and J by 0 bases, with 6 bases between them. The CDR3 sequence: CASSLSASTDTQYF. As DNA, the CDR3 is TGTGCCAGCAGCTTATCCGCCAGCACAGATACGCAGTATTTT.

This clonotype appeared many times. This CDR3 reads CASTSTGQGAPGANVLTF. The CDR3 DNA is TGTGCCAGCACCTCGACGGGACAGGGGGCGCCTGGGGCCAACGTCCTGACTTTC. The V call is TRBV11-1, the J call TRBJ2-6; 12 positions match TRBD1. The CDR3 runs to 18 residues. Losses at the gene ends were 7 bases for V and 2 bases for J; bases not matched to a gene: 9. Per the germline V gene, CDR1 is SGHAT and CDR2 is FQDESV (reference sequence).

With respect to this clonotype: Likely a read error: the CDR3 ends without its conserved phenylalanine or tryptophan. The rearrangement joins TRBV5-1 to TRBJ1-5, with unresolved D. Germline-derived CDR1 and CDR2 are SGHRS and YFSETQ. The CDR3 is 15 amino acids. Trimming pared 0 bases from V and 5 bases from J, leaving 12 bases between. Here the CDR3 reads CASSLEGPIDQPQHS. CDR3 in DNA: TGCGCCAGCAGCTTGGAGGGCCCCATCGATCAGCCCCAGCATTCT.

The sample holds a few counts of this clonotype. V usage is TRBV5-1 and J usage is TRBJ2-5, with D perhaps matching TRBD1 or TRBD2 (5 bases each). V lost 2 bases to trimming and J lost 3 bases, with 17 bases between them. The CDR3 sequence is 16 residues long. Germline V gene data show CDR1 as SGHRS and CDR2 as YFSETQ. The CDR3 loop reads CASSFLRRGREETQYF. The CDR3 DNA is TGCGCCAGCAGCTTTTTGCGTCGGGGCAGGGAAGAGACCCAGTACTTC.

This chain uses TRBV27 with TRBJ2-2; no firm D call. Germline CDR1 reads MNHEY; CDR2 reads SMNVEV (reference sequence). Trimming took 3 bases from V and 2 from J, leaving 4 bases between them. The CDR3 runs to 13 residues. CDR3 DNA sequence: TGTGCCAGCAGTTTCATTAACACCGGGGAGCTGTTTTTT. Translation: CASSFINTGELFF.

This clonotype was seen only a few times. The gene calls are TRBV29-1 and TRBJ2-7, with D unresolved. The CDR3 consists of 11 residues. V shed 4 bases and J shed 5 bases, with 9 bases lying between them. Looked up from germline, CDR1 is SQVTM and CDR2 is ANQGSEA. CDR3 sequence (DNA): TGCAGCGTTGTCAGCCTCCACGAGCAGTACTTC. This codes for CSVVSLHEQYF.

This clonotype showed up many times. This chain joins TRBV12-3 or TRBV12-4 and TRBJ1-3; no reliable D call. The CDR3 extends over 16 amino acids. V lost 3 bases and J lost 2, with 14 bases in between. This CDR3 is CASSFYPQATGNTIYF. DNA of the CDR3: TGTGCCAGCAGTTTTTACCCGCAGGCAACTGGAAACACCATATATTTT.

This clonotype has a count of ten or more. The V gene is TRBV27, the J gene TRBJ2-5; 7 nucleotides line up with TRBD2. The CDR3 covers 16 residues. The junction had 9 bases not matched to a gene; V was cut back by 4 bases and J by 1 base. From germline, CDR1 is MNHEY and CDR2 SMNVEV (reference sequence). The CDR3 DNA follows: TGTGCCAGCAGTTCGGCCGGCACTAGCGCCCAAGAGACCCAGTACTTC. Translation gives CASSSAGTSAQETQYF.

This clonotype was seen ten or more times. The rearrangement uses TRBV6-1 and TRBJ1-1, with no clear D. Trimming pared 4 bases from V and 0 bases from J, leaving 6 bases between. The V gene's germline CDR1 is MNHNS and CDR2 SASEGT. The CDR3 covers 13 residues. The CDR3 DNA follows: TGTGCCAGCAGTGGGCGTTTGAACACTGAAGCTTTCTTT. Its protein is CASSGRLNTEAFF.

V is TRBV4-3 and J is TRBJ1-4; 10 bases agree with TRBD1. This CDR3 region has 14 residues. The germline V gene encodes CDR1 LGHNA and CDR2 YSLEER. V lost 4 bases and J lost 6; bases outside the gene matches: 2. The CDR3 sequence: CASSLGQGDEKLFF. The DNA of the CDR3 is TGCGCCAGCAGCCTTGGACAGGGGGATGAAAAACTGTTTTTT.

The chain's CDR3 is CASSPWAGRGNQPQHF. The CDR3 DNA follows: TGTGCCAGCAGTCCCTGGGCGGGACGAGGCAATCAGCCCCAGCATTTT. The V call is TRBV28, the J call TRBJ1-5; tentative D call: TRBD1 (5 bases). V was shortened by 5 bases and J by 2 bases, with 16 bases between the two germline ends. Germline lookup yields CDR1 MDHEN and CDR2 SYDVKM. The CDR3 has 16 amino acids.

This chain joins TRBV11-2 and TRBJ1-2; no definite D call. Trimming stripped 2 bases from V and 2 bases from J, with 9 bases between. Germline assignment: CDR1 SGHAT and CDR2 FQNNGV. CDR3 size: 14 residues. CDR3 nucleotide sequence: TGTGCCAGCAGCTTAAGTTCACCGAACTATGGCTACACCTTC. Amino acids: CASSLSSPNYGYTF.

This chain links TRBV6-5 with TRBJ2-7, with a tentative D call TRBD2 (5 bases). V was shortened by 0 bases and J by 7 bases, with 10 bases between the two germline ends. The CDR3 is 13 amino acids. CDR1 is MNHEY, CDR2 SVGAGI, per germline. In nucleotides, the CDR3 is TGTGCCAGCAGTTACTCGAGGGATACGGAGCAGTACTTC. It encodes CASSYSRDTEQYF.

This clonotype was observed at least ten times. The chain employs TRBV28 and TRBJ2-2, with 7 bases matching TRBD1. The CDR3 totals 15 residues. Germline-derived CDR1 and CDR2 are MDHEN and SYDVKM. V lost 4 bases, J lost 7 bases, and 9 bases stayed unmatched. The CDR3 DNA reads as TGTGCCAGCAGTTACTCTGACAGGGTAAACGGGGAGCTGTTTTTT. As protein: CASSYSDRVNGELFF.

This clonotype has ten or more counts. This sequence joins TRBV5-1 and TRBJ2-3; 7 bases are shared with TRBD2. J was trimmed by 5 bases and V by 2 bases; bases with no gene match: 11. Germline CDR1 SGHRS, CDR2 YFSETQ. The CDR3 covers 16 residues. The CDR3: CASSLASGGPRDTQYF. The CDR3 DNA reads as TGCGCCAGCAGCTTAGCTAGCGGAGGGCCCAGAGATACGCAGTATTTT. Combining the CDR3 with reference TRBV5-1 and TRBJ2-3 gives the whole variable domain KAGVTQTPRYLIKTRGQQVTLSCSPISGHRSVSWYQQTPGQGLQFLFEYFSETQRNKGNFPGRFSGRQFSNSRSEMNVSTLELGDSALYLCASSLASGGPRDTQYFGPGTRLTVL.

In this sample, this clonotype turned up many times. The V call is TRBV20-1, the J call TRBJ1-2, with D possibly being TRBD1 (6 bases). Germline V gene sequence: CDR1 DFQATT, CDR2 SNEGSKA (reference sequence). The length of the CDR3 is 12 residues. V was clipped by 7 bases and J by 2 bases, with 11 bases between them. In DNA form, the CDR3 reads TGCAGTGTAGGCAGGGGAAACTATGGCTACACCTTC. It specifies CSVGRGNYGYTF.